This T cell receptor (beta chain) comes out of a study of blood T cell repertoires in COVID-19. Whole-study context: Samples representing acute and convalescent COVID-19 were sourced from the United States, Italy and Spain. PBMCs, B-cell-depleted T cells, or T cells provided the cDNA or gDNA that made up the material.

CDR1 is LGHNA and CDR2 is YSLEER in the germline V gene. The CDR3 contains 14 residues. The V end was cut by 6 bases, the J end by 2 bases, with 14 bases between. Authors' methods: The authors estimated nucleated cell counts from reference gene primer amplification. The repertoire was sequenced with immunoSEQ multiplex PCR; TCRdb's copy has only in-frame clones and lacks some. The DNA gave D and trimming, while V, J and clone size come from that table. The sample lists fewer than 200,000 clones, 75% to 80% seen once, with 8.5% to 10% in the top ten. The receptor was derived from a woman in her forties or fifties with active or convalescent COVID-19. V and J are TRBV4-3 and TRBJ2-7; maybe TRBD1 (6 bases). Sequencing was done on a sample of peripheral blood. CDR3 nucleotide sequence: TGCGCCAGCAGTCGTGACAGGTTAGCCTACGAGCAGTACTTC. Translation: CASSRDRLAYEQYF.